The 32 T cell receptor beta chains below were found in one sample sequenced in a study of cytomegalovirus exposure and HLA in healthy donors. The PCR used 60 Vbeta and 13 Jbeta primers. Sequencing used immunoSEQ multiplex PCR; TCRdb keeps in-frame clones, though not all of them. In the table there are approximately 130,000 clones, around 74% of which are singletons. Sequences were obtained from PBMCs. These TCRs come from a man under 40 in good health and CMV-seronegative.

This chain joins TRBV7-9 and TRBJ2-5; perhaps TRBD2 as D (6 bases). This CDR3 spans 14 amino acids. Trimming cost V 5 bases and J 5 bases, with 15 bases left between them. Germline CDR1 reads SEHNR; CDR2 reads FQNEAQ (reference sequence). This chain's CDR3 is CASSIRGGVETQYF. The CDR3 DNA is TGTGCCAGCAGCATTAGGGGAGGAGTTGAGACCCAGTACTTC.

This clone was recorded only once. Here the CDR3 reads CASSPLARTSSYEQYF. CDR3 DNA: TGTGCCAGCAGCCCCCTAGCCAGAACGTCTTCCTACGAGCAGTACTTC. This chain links TRBV11-2 with TRBJ2-7; the D gene is possibly TRBD2 (5 bases). The CDR3 spans 16 residues. In germline, CDR1 is SGHAT, CDR2 FQNNGV. V dropped 5 bases and J dropped 1 base, with 18 bases sitting between them.

This CDR3 reads CASSHTDRPDTQYF. The CDR3 DNA sequence: TGCGCCAGCAGCCATACGGACAGGCCAGATACGCAGTATTTT. The V and J genes are TRBV4-1 and TRBJ2-3; TRBD1 matches at 7 bases. The germline V gene has CDR1 MGHRA and CDR2 YSYEKL. The CDR3 is 14 residues long. V shed 3 bases and J 4 bases; nucleotides not matched to a gene: 4.

The chain recombines TRBV5-6 with TRBJ2-1, with 7 bases lining up with TRBD2. The germline CDR1 and CDR2 sequences are SGHDT and YYEEEE. This CDR3 is 16 amino acids long. V shed 3 bases and J 8 bases; nucleotides not matched to a gene: 14. Here the CDR3 DNA reads TGTGCCAGCAGCTCCCGGAGGGCGGGAGCGAGGGATGAGCAGTTCTTC. Amino acid sequence: CASSSRRAGARDEQFF.

The gene calls are TRBV6-5 and TRBJ1-5; no reliable D call. The CDR3 extends over 14 amino acids. The ends were cut back, 0 bases at V and 7 bases at J, with 10 bases in the middle. Germline lookup yields CDR1 MNHEY and CDR2 SVGAGI. CDR3: CASSYSLGIQPQHF. As DNA, the CDR3 is TGTGCCAGCAGTTACTCGCTAGGAATACAGCCCCAGCATTTT.

This clone showed up just once. The V gene is TRBV10-3, the J gene TRBJ2-2; maybe TRBD1 (5 bases). V dropped 5 bases and J dropped 4 bases, with 14 bases sitting between them. The CDR3 spans 15 residues. Germline-derived CDR1 and CDR2 are ENHRY and SYGVKD. The CDR3 protein is CAISNSGLSTGELFF. The CDR3 DNA is TGTGCCATCAGTAACTCAGGGTTAAGCACCGGGGAGCTGTTTTTT.

This chain connects TRBV2 to TRBJ2-6, with TRBD1 identical over 7 bases. The CDR3 is 15 amino acids. V shed 5 bases and J 2 bases; nucleotides not matched to a gene: 3. The V gene's germline CDR1 is SNHLY and CDR2 FYNNEI. The CDR3 loop reads CASSFDRAGANVLTF. The CDR3 DNA reads as TGTGCCAGCAGTTTCGACAGGGCTGGGGCCAACGTCCTGACTTTC.

This rearrangement joins TRBV30 to TRBJ2-7; the match to TRBD2 covers 7 bases. Germline trimming cut 4 bases from V and 0 bases from J; bases unmatched to any gene: 3. The length of the CDR3 is 13 residues. The germline gives CDR1 GTSNPN, CDR2 SVGIG (reference sequence). This chain's CDR3 is CAWTLASSYEQYF. The CDR3 nucleotides are TGTGCCTGGACACTAGCGAGCTCCTACGAGCAGTACTTC.

The V gene is TRBV28, the J gene TRBJ1-2, with D tentatively TRBD1 (6 bases). CDR3 length equals 14 residues. The germline V gene has CDR1 MDHEN and CDR2 SYDVKM. The germline V and J ends were trimmed by 2 bases and 1 base, with 8 bases remaining between them. CDR3 DNA: TGTGCCAGCAGTTTAACGGACAGTAACTATGGCTACACCTTC. It codes for CASSLTDSNYGYTF.

The J gene is TRBJ2-1, the V gene TRBV5-4; TRBD1 agrees at 8 bases. The CDR3 consists of 14 residues. Trimming at V came to 4 bases and at J to 6 bases, leaving 6 bases not matched to a gene. Germline V gene lookup returns CDR1 SGHNT and CDR2 YYREEE (reference sequence). The CDR3 is CASSPRDRLNEQFF. For the CDR3, the DNA is TGTGCCAGCAGCCCCCGGGACAGGCTCAATGAGCAGTTCTTC.

This chain uses TRBV6-1 with TRBJ1-6; D is unclear. Germline loops: CDR1 MNHNS, CDR2 SASEGT. This CDR3 has 16 residues. V was cut by 1 base and J by 7 bases, with 14 bases left in between. The CDR3 DNA follows: TGTGCCAGCAGTGAAGATGGGAGGGCTGGCAATTCACCCCTCCACTTT. Translated: CASSEDGRAGNSPLHF.

This clone turned up a few times. V gene TRBV7-8 combines with J gene TRBJ1-1; 8 bases align to TRBD1. The CDR3 totals 13 residues. V lost 5 bases, J lost 3 bases, and 2 bases stayed unmatched. The germline V gene has CDR1 SGHVS and CDR2 FQNEAQ. The CDR3 loop reads CASSPTGDTEAFF. The CDR3 nucleotides read TGTGCCAGCAGCCCGACAGGGGACACTGAAGCTTTCTTT.

The chain carries TRBV7-2 and TRBJ2-5; 8 bases are a match to TRBD1. V was pared by 1 base and J by 5 bases, with 6 bases of the junction left unmatched. CDR1 and CDR2 (germline): SGHTA, FQGNSA. This CDR3 contains 15 residues. The chain's CDR3 is CASSLGQGTYETQYF. The CDR3 DNA reads TGTGCCAGCAGCTTAGGACAGGGGACTTACGAGACCCAGTACTTC.

The rearrangement uses TRBV6-5 and TRBJ2-7; 7 bases map to TRBD1. The CDR3 has 14 residues. Germline-derived CDR1 and CDR2 are MNHEY and SVGAGI. The J segment lost 0 bases and the V segment lost 6 bases, leaving 5 bases of the junction unmatched. The CDR3 loop reads CASSYRGSSYEQYF. The CDR3, as DNA: TGTGCCAGCAGCTACAGGGGTAGCTCCTACGAGCAGTACTTC.

CDR3 region: CASSQGPLSTNTGELFF. The DNA for the CDR3 is TGCGCCAGCAGCCAAGGGCCACTTAGCACCAACACCGGGGAGCTGTTTTTT. The V call is TRBV4-1, the J call TRBJ2-2, with no clear D. From germline, CDR1 is MGHRA and CDR2 YSYEKL. The CDR3 totals 17 residues. V was clipped by 1 base and J by 2 bases, with 14 bases between them.

DNA of the CDR3: TGTGCCAGCAGCAAACGGAGAGCGGGAGGAAGCACAGATACGCAGTATTTT. Translation: CASSKRRAGGSTDTQYF. The J gene is TRBJ2-3, the V gene TRBV7-3; 9 bases map to TRBD2. The CDR3 contains 17 residues. V was clipped by 5 bases and J by 0 bases; unmatched bases: 9. Germline CDR1 is SGHTA and CDR2 is FQGTGA.

This chain joins TRBV2 and TRBJ1-6; D not certain. The CDR3 has 13 amino acids. Trimming removed 6 bases from V and 6 bases from J, with 9 bases in between. Germline CDR1 and CDR2: SNHLY and FYNNEI. This chain's CDR3 is CASRQSVNSPLHF. The CDR3 DNA reads as TGTGCCAGCAGACAGTCCGTTAATTCACCCCTCCACTTT.

The sample holds many counts of this clone. The CDR3 DNA reads TGCGCCAGCAGCCACGCTGAAAGGACAGGGCGTGGTGGCTACACCTTC. This translates into CASSHAERTGRGGYTF. V and J are TRBV4-1 and TRBJ1-2, with 8 bases that match TRBD1. The CDR3 spans 16 residues. Per germline, CDR1 MGHRA and CDR2 YSYEKL. V shed 3 bases, J shed 7 bases, and the junction held 13 bases outside the gene matches.

This clone appeared a few times. The chain combines TRBV5-1 with TRBJ1-2; the match to TRBD1 covers 8 bases. The CDR3 totals 13 residues. V shed 3 bases and J 4 bases; nucleotides not matched to a gene: 2. Germline V gene sequence: CDR1 SGHRS, CDR2 YFSETQ. CDR3 sequence (DNA): TGCGCCAGCAGCTCCGGACAGGGCTATGGCTACACCTTC. This translates into CASSSGQGYGYTF.

V gene TRBV6-5 combines with J gene TRBJ1-2; TRBD1 agrees at 7 bases. With 1 base clipped from V and 8 bases from J, the junction kept 1 base outside the gene matches. Germline loops: CDR1 MNHEY, CDR2 SVGAGI. The CDR3 spans 12 residues. CDR3 in amino acids: CASSYWGQGYTF. As DNA, the CDR3 is TGTGCCAGCAGTTACTGGGGACAGGGCTACACCTTC.

V is TRBV27 and J is TRBJ1-1; 7 bases are shared with TRBD1. This CDR3 has 13 residues. Losses at the gene ends were 8 bases for V and 11 bases for J; bases not matched to a gene: 14. CDR1 MNHEY and CDR2 SMNVEV come from the germline V gene (reference sequence). CDR3 bases: TGTGCCAGCGGCAGGGGGGTTTTCAGTATGGCTTTCTTT. Its protein is CASGRGVFSMAFF.

The chain recombines TRBV18 with TRBJ1-2; 8 bases fit TRBD1. V was pared by 5 bases and J by 2 bases, with 7 bases of the junction left unmatched. The germline CDR1 and CDR2 sequences are KGHSH and LQKENI. The CDR3 has 15 amino acids. CDR3 region: CASSSQGVQNYGYTF. Here the CDR3 DNA reads TGTGCCAGCTCATCACAGGGGGTCCAAAACTATGGCTACACCTTC.

This clone was observed a handful of times. V and J are TRBV28 and TRBJ2-7; D possibly corresponds to TRBD1 (6 bases). The length of the CDR3 is 15 residues. The V and J ends lost 5 bases and 0 bases respectively, with 14 bases between them. CDR1 and CDR2 (germline): MDHEN, SYDVKM. In DNA, the CDR3 is TGTGCCAGCAGTAAACCGGGACACAACTCCTACGAGCAGTACTTC. This codes for CASSKPGHNSYEQYF.

The chain combines TRBV6-5 with TRBJ1-3; D is undetermined. V lost 5 bases to trimming and J lost 2 bases, with 10 bases between them. The CDR3 consists of 14 residues. CDR1 is MNHEY and CDR2 is SVGAGI in the germline V gene. The DNA of the CDR3 is TGTGCCAGCAGTACCGCGGCCACTGGAAACACCATATATTTT. This translates into CASSTAATGNTIYF.

This clone was seen a few times. In nucleotides, the CDR3 is TGTGCCAACAGGGGGCTCAGCACAGATACGCAGTATTTT. Translation gives CANRGLSTDTQYF. V and J are TRBV6-1 and TRBJ2-3, with TRBD1 identical over 9 bases. The CDR3 is 13 amino acids. The V and J ends lost 10 bases and 0 bases, in that order; junction bases with no gene match: 2. Germline V gene data show CDR1 as MNHNS and CDR2 as SASEGT.

This chain uses TRBV10-3 with TRBJ2-3; 7 bases map to TRBD2. Germline trimming cut 0 bases from V and 2 bases from J; bases unmatched to any gene: 5. CDR1 ENHRY and CDR2 SYGVKD come from the germline V gene. The CDR3 runs 16 residues. CDR3 loop: CAISESTGGITDTQYF. The CDR3 DNA reads as TGTGCCATCAGTGAGTCGACCGGGGGGATCACAGATACGCAGTATTTT.

This sequence joins TRBV4-2 and TRBJ1-2; no definite D call. The CDR3 is made up of 14 amino acids. Germline V gene lookup returns CDR1 LGHNA and CDR2 YNFKEQ. V was trimmed by 0 bases and J by 8 bases, leaving 13 bases between them. The CDR3 loop reads CASSQDGLYGGYTF. The DNA of the CDR3 is TGTGCCAGCAGCCAAGATGGGCTGTACGGAGGCTACACCTTC.

The table lists this clone with a count of one. The chain couples TRBV9 to TRBJ2-5, with TRBD2 matching 8 bases. This CDR3 is 16 amino acids long. Germline V gene sequence: CDR1 SGDLS, CDR2 YYNGEE. After removal of 0 bases from V and 1 base from J, the junction contained 5 bases not matched to a gene. This CDR3 is CASSVVSGGIQETQYF. As DNA, the CDR3 is TGTGCCAGCAGCGTAGTAAGCGGGGGTATCCAAGAGACCCAGTACTTC.

CDR3 sequence reads: CAISGATGVSGANVLTF. For the CDR3, the DNA is TGTGCCATCAGTGGGGCAACAGGGGTCTCTGGGGCCAACGTCCTGACTTTC. The chain carries TRBV10-3 and TRBJ2-6; TRBD1 matches 7 bases. Germline values: CDR1 ENHRY, CDR2 SYGVKD. The CDR3 has 17 amino acids. Trimming at V came to 4 bases and at J to 0 bases, leaving 6 bases not matched to a gene.

This clone has just one count. The genes are TRBV7-3 and TRBJ1-1; D gene unclear. This CDR3 region has 13 residues. Germline assignment: CDR1 SGHTA and CDR2 FQGTGA. Trimming pared 2 bases from V and 1 base from J, leaving 5 bases between. In nucleotides, the CDR3 is TGTGCCAGCAGCTTATATCGGAACACTGAAGCTTTCTTT. This gives the protein CASSLYRNTEAFF.

The chain has TRBV18 and TRBJ2-6; TRBD1 aligns across 12 bases. Trimming cost V 3 bases and J 2 bases; bases outside gene matches: 2. This CDR3 has 17 residues. Germline V CDR1 and CDR2: KGHSH, LQKENI. CDR3 sequence (DNA): TGTGCCAGCTCACCGGGACAGGGGGCCACTGGGGCCAACGTCCTGACTTTC. This sequence encodes CASSPGQGATGANVLTF.

This clone occurred a few times. The chain has TRBV29-1 and TRBJ2-2; 10 bases match TRBD1. Germline loops: CDR1 SQVTM, CDR2 ANQGSEA. This CDR3 is built from 14 residues. Trimming took 5 bases from V and 3 from J; bases not matched to a gene: 3. The CDR3 coding sequence is TGCAGCGTTAAGGGGACAGGGGACACCGGGGAGCTGTTTTTT. This translates into CSVKGTGDTGELFF.